This T cell receptor beta chain was documented in a study of blood T cell repertoires in COVID-19. Background on the study: Both acute and convalescent COVID-19 samples were obtained from the United States, Italy and Spain. The cDNA or gDNA used as material had been derived from T cells, B-cell-depleted T cells, or PBMCs.

Seattle's cohort entered during active infection and was followed longitudinally. Method: immunoSEQ multiplex PCR; TCRdb's copy keeps in-frame clones and lacks some. The table has fewer than 300,000 clones, roughly nine tenths seen once. The CDR3 runs to 13 residues. V trimming: 2 bases; J trimming: 7 bases; junction bases outside the gene matches: 4. Germline V gene sequence: CDR1 KGHSH, CDR2 LQKENI. The sequenced material came from peripheral blood. This chain joins TRBV18 and TRBJ1-2, with TRBD1 identical over 7 bases. The receptor was isolated from a woman aged 25-40 years with COVID-19, enrolled during active disease. The CDR3 sequence is CASSPGGQVGYTF. CDR3 DNA sequence: TGTGCCAGCTCACCAGGCGGACAGGTTGGCTACACCTTC.